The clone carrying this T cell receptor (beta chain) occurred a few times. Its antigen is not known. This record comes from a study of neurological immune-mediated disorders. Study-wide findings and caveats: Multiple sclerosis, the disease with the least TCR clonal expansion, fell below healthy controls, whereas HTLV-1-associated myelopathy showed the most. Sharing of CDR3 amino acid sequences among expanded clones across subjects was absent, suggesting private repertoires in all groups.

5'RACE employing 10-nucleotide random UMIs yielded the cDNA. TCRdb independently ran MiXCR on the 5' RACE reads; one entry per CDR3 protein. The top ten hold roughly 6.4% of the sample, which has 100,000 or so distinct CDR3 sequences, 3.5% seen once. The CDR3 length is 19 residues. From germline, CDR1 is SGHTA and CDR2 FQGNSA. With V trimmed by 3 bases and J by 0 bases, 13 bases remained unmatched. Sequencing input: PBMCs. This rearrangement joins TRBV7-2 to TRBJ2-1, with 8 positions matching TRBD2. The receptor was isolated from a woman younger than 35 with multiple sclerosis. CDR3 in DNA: TGTGCCAGCAGCTTTCGTGATAAGGCGGGAGGAAGCTCCTACAATGAGCAGTTCTTC. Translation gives CASSFRDKAGGSSYNEQFF.